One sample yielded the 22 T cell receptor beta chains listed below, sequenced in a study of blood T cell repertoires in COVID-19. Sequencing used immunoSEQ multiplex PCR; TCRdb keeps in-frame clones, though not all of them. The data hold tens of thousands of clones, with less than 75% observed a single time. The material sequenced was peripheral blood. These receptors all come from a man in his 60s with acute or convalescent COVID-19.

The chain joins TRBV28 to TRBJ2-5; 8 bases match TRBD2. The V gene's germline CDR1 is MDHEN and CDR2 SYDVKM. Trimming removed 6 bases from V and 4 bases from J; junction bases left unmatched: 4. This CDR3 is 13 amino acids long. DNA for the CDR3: TGTGCCAGCAGAAGAGGGACTAGAGAGACCCAGTACTTC. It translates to CASRRGTRETQYF.

For the CDR3, the DNA is TGTGCCAGCAGCTTAGTGGCGGATTACAATGAGCAGTTCTTC. It yields the protein CASSLVADYNEQFF. The V and J genes are TRBV7-9 and TRBJ2-1, with D unclear. V lost 1 base to trimming and J lost 4 bases, with 8 bases between them. Germline CDR1 reads SEHNR; CDR2 reads FQNEAQ (reference sequence). This CDR3 spans 14 amino acids.

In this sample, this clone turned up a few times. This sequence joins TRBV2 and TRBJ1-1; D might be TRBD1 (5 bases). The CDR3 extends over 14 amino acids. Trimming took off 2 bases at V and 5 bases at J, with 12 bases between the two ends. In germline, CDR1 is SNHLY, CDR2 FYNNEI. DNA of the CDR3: TGTGCCAGCAGTGAATCCGGGGGGGGGACTGAAGCTTTCTTT. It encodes CASSESGGGTEAFF.

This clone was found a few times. The chain's CDR3 is CASSVDSYNEQFF. The CDR3 DNA reads TGTGCCAGCAGCGTCGACAGTTACAATGAGCAGTTCTTC. V usage is TRBV5-5 and J usage is TRBJ2-1, with D tentatively TRBD1 (5 bases). The CDR3 is made up of 13 amino acids. CDR1 SGHKS and CDR2 YYEKEE come from the germline V gene (reference sequence). V was cut by 4 bases and J by 4 bases, with 9 bases left in between.

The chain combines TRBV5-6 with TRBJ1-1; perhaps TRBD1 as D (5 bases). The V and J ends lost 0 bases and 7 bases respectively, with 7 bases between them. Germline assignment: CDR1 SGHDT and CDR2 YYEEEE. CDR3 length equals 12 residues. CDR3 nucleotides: TGTGCCAGCAGCTTGGCAGGGATTGAAGCTTTCTTT. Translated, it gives CASSLAGIEAFF.

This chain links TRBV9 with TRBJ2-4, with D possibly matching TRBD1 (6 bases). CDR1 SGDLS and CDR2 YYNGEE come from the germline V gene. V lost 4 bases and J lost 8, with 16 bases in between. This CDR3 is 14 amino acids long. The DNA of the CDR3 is TGTGCCAGCAGCTCTCCAGGGGTCGCGGACATTCAGTACTTC. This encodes CASSSPGVADIQYF.

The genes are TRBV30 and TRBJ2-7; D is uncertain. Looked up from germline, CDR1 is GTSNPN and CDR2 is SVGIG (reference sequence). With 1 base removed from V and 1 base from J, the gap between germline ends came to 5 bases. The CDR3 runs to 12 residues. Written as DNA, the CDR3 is TGTGCCTGGAGTGCGAGGTCCTACGAGCAGTACTTC. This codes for CAWSARSYEQYF.

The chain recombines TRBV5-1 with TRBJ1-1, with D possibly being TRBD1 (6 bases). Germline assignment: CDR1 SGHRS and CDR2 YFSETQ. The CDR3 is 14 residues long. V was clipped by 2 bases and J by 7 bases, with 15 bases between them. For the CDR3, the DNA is TGCGCCAGCAGCTTAAGTACAGGGTCATTTGAAGCTTTCTTT. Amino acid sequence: CASSLSTGSFEAFF.

The CDR3 sequence is CASSLSGTASMNTEAFF. CDR3 nucleotides: TGTGCCAGCAGCTTAAGCGGGACAGCCAGCATGAACACTGAAGCTTTCTTT. The chain recombines TRBV7-3 with TRBJ1-1, with 7 bases lining up with TRBD1. Per the germline V gene, CDR1 is SGHTA and CDR2 is FQGTGA. V was clipped by 1 base and J by 0 bases; unmatched bases: 8. The CDR3 sequence is 17 residues long.

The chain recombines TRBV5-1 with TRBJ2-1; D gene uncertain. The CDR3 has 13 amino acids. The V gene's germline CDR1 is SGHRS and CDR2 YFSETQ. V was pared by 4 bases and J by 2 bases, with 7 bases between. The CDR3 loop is CASSQNAYNEQFF. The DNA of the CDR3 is TGCGCCAGCAGCCAGAACGCCTACAATGAGCAGTTCTTC. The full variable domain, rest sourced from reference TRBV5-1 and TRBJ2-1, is KAGVTQTPRYLIKTRGQQVTLSCSPISGHRSVSWYQQTPGQGLQFLFEYFSETQRNKGNFPGRFSGRQFSNSRSEMNVSTLELGDSALYLCASSQNAYNEQFFGPGTRLTVL.

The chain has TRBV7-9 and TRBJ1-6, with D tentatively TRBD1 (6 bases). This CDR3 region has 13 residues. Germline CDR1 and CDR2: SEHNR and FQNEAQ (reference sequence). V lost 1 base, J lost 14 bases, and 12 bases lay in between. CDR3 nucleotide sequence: TGTGCCAGCAGCTTAGATAGAGGGGACACCCTCCACTTT. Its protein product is CASSLDRGDTLHF.

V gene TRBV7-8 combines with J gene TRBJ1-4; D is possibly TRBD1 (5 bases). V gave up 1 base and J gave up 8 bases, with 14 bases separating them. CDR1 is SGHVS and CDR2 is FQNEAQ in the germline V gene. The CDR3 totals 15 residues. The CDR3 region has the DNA TGTGCCAGCAGCTTAGTCGCAGGGAGGTACGAAAAACTGTTTTTT. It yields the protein CASSLVAGRYEKLFF.

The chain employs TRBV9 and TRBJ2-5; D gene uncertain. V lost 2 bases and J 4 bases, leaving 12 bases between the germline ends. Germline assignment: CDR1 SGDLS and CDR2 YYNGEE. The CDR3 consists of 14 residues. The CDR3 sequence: CASSVPCWRETQYF. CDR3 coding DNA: TGTGCCAGCAGCGTCCCTTGTTGGAGAGAGACCCAGTACTTC.

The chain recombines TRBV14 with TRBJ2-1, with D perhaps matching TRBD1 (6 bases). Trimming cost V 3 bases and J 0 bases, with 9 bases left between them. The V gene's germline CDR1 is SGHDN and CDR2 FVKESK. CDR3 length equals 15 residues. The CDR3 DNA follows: TGTGCCAGCAGCCACGGACAGAACTCCTACAATGAGCAGTTCTTC. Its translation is CASSHGQNSYNEQFF.

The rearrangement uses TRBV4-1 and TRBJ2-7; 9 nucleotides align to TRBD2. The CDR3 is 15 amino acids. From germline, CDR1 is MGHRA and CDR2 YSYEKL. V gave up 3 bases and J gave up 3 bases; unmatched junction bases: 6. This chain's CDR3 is CASSQSGGQSYEQYV. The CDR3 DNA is TGCGCCAGCAGCCAGAGCGGGGGGCAGAGCTACGAGCAGTACGTC.

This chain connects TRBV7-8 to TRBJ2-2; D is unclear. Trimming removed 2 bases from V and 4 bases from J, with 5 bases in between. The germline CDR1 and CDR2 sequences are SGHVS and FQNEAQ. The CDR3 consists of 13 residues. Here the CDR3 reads CASSLFRTGELFF. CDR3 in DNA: TGTGCCAGCAGCTTATTCCGCACCGGGGAGCTGTTTTTT.

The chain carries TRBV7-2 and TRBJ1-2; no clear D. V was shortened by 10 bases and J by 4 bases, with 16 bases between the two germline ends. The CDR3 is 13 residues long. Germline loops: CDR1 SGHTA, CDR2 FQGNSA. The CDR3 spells CANSEFRGYGYTF. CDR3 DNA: TGTGCCAACTCGGAGTTCCGTGGCTATGGCTACACCTTC.

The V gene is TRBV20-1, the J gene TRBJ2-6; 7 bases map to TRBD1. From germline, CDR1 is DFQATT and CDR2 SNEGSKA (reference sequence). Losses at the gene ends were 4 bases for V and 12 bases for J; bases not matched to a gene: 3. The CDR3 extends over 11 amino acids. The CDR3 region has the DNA TGCAGTGCTAACAGGGGTGGCGTCCTGACTTTC. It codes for CSANRGGVLTF.

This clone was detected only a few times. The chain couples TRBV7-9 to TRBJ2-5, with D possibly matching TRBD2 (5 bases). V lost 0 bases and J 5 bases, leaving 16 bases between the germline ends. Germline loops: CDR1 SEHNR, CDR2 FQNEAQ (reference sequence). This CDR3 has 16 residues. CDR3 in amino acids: CASSLAWERAQETQYF. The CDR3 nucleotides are TGTGCCAGCAGCTTAGCCTGGGAGAGGGCGCAGGAGACCCAGTACTTC. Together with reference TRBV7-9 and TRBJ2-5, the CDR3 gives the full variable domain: DTGVSQNPRHKITKRGQNVTFRCDPISEHNRLYWYRQTLGQGPEFLTYFQNEAQLEKSRLLSDRFSAERPKGSFSTLEIQRTEQGDSAMYLCASSLAWERAQETQYFGPGTRLLVL.

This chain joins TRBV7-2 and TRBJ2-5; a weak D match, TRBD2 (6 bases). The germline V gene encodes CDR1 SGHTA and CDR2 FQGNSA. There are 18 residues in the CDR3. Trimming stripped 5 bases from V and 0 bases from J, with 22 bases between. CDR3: CASSMTSSGRADQETQYF. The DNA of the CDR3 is TGTGCCAGCAGCATGACTAGTTCAGGTAGAGCTGACCAAGAGACCCAGTACTTC.

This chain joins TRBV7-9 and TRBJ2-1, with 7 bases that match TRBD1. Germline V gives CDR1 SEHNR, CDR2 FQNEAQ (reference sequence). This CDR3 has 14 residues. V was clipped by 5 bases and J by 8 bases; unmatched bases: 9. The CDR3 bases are TGTGCCAGCAGCGCCTACAGGGGAACGGATGAGCAGTTCTTC. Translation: CASSAYRGTDEQFF.

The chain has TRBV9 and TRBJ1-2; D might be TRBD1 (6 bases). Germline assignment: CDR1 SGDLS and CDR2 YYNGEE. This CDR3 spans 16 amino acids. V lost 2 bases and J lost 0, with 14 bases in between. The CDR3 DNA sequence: TGTGCCAGCAGCGTGGGATGGGACATAACTAACTATGGCTACACCTTC. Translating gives CASSVGWDITNYGYTF.